A single sample is the source of the 3 T cell receptor beta chains below, sequenced in a study of CD8+ T cells in alopecia areata. Following extraction, RNA underwent reverse transcription to cDNA, which served as the sequencing template. Profiled with immunoSEQ multiplex PCR; TCRdb holds only in-frame clones, not every one. The sample shows 290,000 or so clones, none of them appearing just once. A panel of CD4, CD8alpha, NKG2D, NKG2ACE and other markers served to sort pooled cutaneous lymph node cells. Specimen: CD4+ T cells sorted from a lymph node. These receptors came from a C3H/HeJ mouse with alopecia areata. MHC haplotype here: H2-k.

This clone has only a few counts. The gene names given are mouse names. The sequence runs out 3 residues before the end of the CDR3; the remainder is reconstructed from the germline J gene. The chain recombines TRBV19 with TRBJ1-6, with D tentatively TRBD1 (6 bases). TRBJ1-6 falls under the ORF class, with uncertain function. Germline CDR1 and CDR2: FNHDT and SITEND (reference sequence). V was pared by 2 bases and J by 5 bases, with 8 bases between. The CDR3 covers 14 residues. Here the CDR3 reads CASSIGQHNSPLYF. CDR3 bases read: TGTGCCAGCAGTATCGGACAGCATAATTCGCCC.

Concerning this clone itself: The gene symbols are mouse symbols. With the read ending 4 residues before the CDR3 end, the germline J gene is used to fill in that end. J is TRBJ2-3 and V is TRBV17; TRBD1 matches 8 bases. The CDR3 has 17 residues. V lost 0 bases, J lost 0 bases, and 5 bases stayed unmatched. From germline, CDR1 is MNHDT and CDR2 YYDKIL. The covered CDR3 bases are TGTGCTAGCAGTAGAGATCCAGGGGGCGCGAGTGCAGAA. This translates into CASSRDPGGASAE. The whole CDR3 reads CASSRDPGGASAETLYF.

For this clone: The gene symbols are mouse symbols. The read ends 4 residues before the CDR3 terminus; that terminus is restored from the germline J gene. The J gene is TRBJ2-3, the V gene TRBV5, with 7 bases fitting TRBD1. The germline V gene encodes CDR1 LGHNA and CDR2 YNLKQL (reference sequence). The J segment lost 1 base and the V segment lost 4 bases, leaving 5 bases of the junction unmatched. The CDR3 is 15 amino acids. CDR3 DNA, as far as it was read: TGTGCCAGCAGCCCAGACAGGGTTGGTGCAGAA. This translates into CASSPDRVGAE. The whole CDR3 protein reads CASSPDRVGAETLYF.